These 21 T cell receptor beta chains were all obtained from the same sample, sequenced in a study of memory CD4+ T cells and cytomegalovirus serostatus. The sort gate was single viable CD3+CD4+CD8-CD45RO+ cells for memory CD4+ T cells. Clones were sequenced by immunoSEQ multiplex PCR, and TCRdb holds only the in-frame ones, with some missing. The sample carries 85,000 to 100,000 clones, roughly 80% recorded once. Sequenced material: memory CD4+ T cells from blood. These receptors originate from an adult in good health and CMV-seropositive.

The chain employs TRBV15 and TRBJ2-3; 8 bases line up with TRBD1. CDR1 and CDR2 (germline): LNHNV, YYDKDF (reference sequence). V lost 4 bases and J lost 1; bases outside the gene matches: 7. The CDR3 runs to 16 residues. This chain's CDR3 is CATSKGATGGTDTQYF. The CDR3 DNA follows: TGTGCCACCAGCAAGGGAGCGACAGGGGGCACAGATACGCAGTATTTT.

The chain joins TRBV18 to TRBJ2-7; the D gene is possibly TRBD1 (6 bases). Germline V CDR1 and CDR2: KGHSH, LQKENI. This CDR3 is 14 amino acids long. Trimming took 6 bases from V and 4 from J, leaving 16 bases between them. CDR3 DNA: TGTGCCAGCTCCTCGGGACAAGGACCTTACGAGCAGTACTTC. Encoded protein: CASSSGQGPYEQYF.

A single count supports this clone. The J gene is TRBJ2-3, the V gene TRBV6-5; no clear D. The germline V gene has CDR1 MNHEY and CDR2 SVGAGI. This CDR3 is 13 amino acids long. The V gene lost 6 bases and the J gene lost 7 bases, with 14 bases spanning the gap. CDR3 sequence reads: CASSATATNTQYF. The CDR3 DNA follows: TGTGCCAGCAGCGCCACAGCGACAAATACGCAGTATTTT.

The rearrangement links TRBV19 to TRBJ2-7, with TRBD2 identical over 9 bases. CDR3 length: 14 residues. Losses at the gene ends were 3 bases for V and 4 bases for J; bases not matched to a gene: 4. CDR1 LNHDA and CDR2 SQIVND come from the germline V gene (reference sequence). CDR3: CASSMLAGLYEQYF. DNA for the CDR3: TGTGCCAGTAGTATGCTAGCGGGACTATACGAGCAGTACTTC.

The rearrangement joins TRBV28 to TRBJ2-6; D is uncertain. This CDR3 is 15 amino acids long. Trimming pared 3 bases from V and 4 bases from J, leaving 10 bases between. Per germline, CDR1 MDHEN and CDR2 SYDVKM. CDR3 sequence reads: CASSLLGTGANVLTF. The CDR3 nucleotides read TGTGCCAGCAGTTTGTTGGGAACCGGGGCCAACGTCCTGACTTTC. Combining the CDR3 with reference TRBV28 and TRBJ2-6 gives the whole variable domain DVKVTQSSRYLVKRTGEKVFLECVQDMDHENMFWYRQDPGLGLRLIYFSYDVKMKEKGDIPEGYSVSREKKERFSLILESASTNQTSMYLCASSLLGTGANVLTFGAGSRLTVL.

On this clone: One end of the junction is discordant with germline, which a read error may explain. This chain joins TRBV7-7 and TRBJ2-2; D ambiguous. CDR1 and CDR2 from the germline V gene are SSHAT and FNYEAQ (reference sequence). The CDR3 consists of 16 residues. This CDR3 is CASSLRRSSNTGELFF. The DNA of the CDR3 is TGTGCTAGCAGCTTACGGCGATCCTCGAACACCGGGGAGCTGTTTTTT.

V is TRBV19 and J is TRBJ2-6; maybe TRBD1 (6 bases). The CDR3 is 21 residues long. The germline V and J ends were trimmed by 1 base and 4 bases, with 26 bases remaining between them. Germline-derived CDR1 and CDR2 are LNHDA and SQIVND (reference sequence). The DNA of the CDR3 is TGTGCCAGTAGTATAGGAAGGGTAAGCTGGACAGATTCTGGAGGGGCCAACGTCCTGACTTTC. Residues: CASSIGRVSWTDSGGANVLTF.

This chain uses TRBV7-2 with TRBJ2-1; 8 bases are shared with TRBD2. V shed 10 bases, J shed 6 bases, and the junction held 14 bases outside the gene matches. There are 15 residues in the CDR3. Germline V gives CDR1 SGHTA, CDR2 FQGNSA. The CDR3 sequence: CATSTGTRSSNEQFF. The DNA of the CDR3 is TGTGCCACCTCGACCGGGACTAGGTCTTCCAATGAGCAGTTCTTC.

J is TRBJ2-5 and V is TRBV18; 7 positions match TRBD2. Germline CDR1 and CDR2: KGHSH and LQKENI. The CDR3 consists of 15 residues. V lost 1 base and J lost 5; bases outside the gene matches: 7. The CDR3 here is CASSPLNAGVETQYF. CDR3 coding DNA: TGTGCCAGCTCACCACTTAATGCGGGAGTGGAGACCCAGTACTTC. The full variable domain, completed using reference TRBV18 and TRBJ2-5, is NAGVMQNPRHLVRRRGQEARLRCSPMKGHSHVYWYRQLPEEGLKFMVYLQKENIIDESGMPKERFSAEFPKEGPSILRIQQVVRGDSAAYFCASSPLNAGVETQYFGPGTRLLVL.

V and J are TRBV20-1 and TRBJ2-3; D remains unclear. The CDR3 runs to 10 residues. The V and J ends lost 7 bases and 6 bases respectively, with 8 bases between them. Germline V gene data show CDR1 as DFQATT and CDR2 as SNEGSKA (reference sequence). CDR3 amino acids: CSVAADTQYF. The DNA of the CDR3 is TGCAGTGTAGCCGCGGATACGCAGTATTTT.

V usage is TRBV7-6 and J usage is TRBJ1-2; D is perhaps TRBD1 (5 bases). From germline, CDR1 is SGHVS and CDR2 FNYEAQ. Trimming removed 5 bases at V and 2 bases at J, with 9 bases between. This CDR3 spans 13 amino acids. CDR3 DNA: TGTGCCAGCAGCCCCGCAGGGAACTATGGCTACACCTTC. It codes for CASSPAGNYGYTF. The entire variable domain, with the rest obtained from reference TRBV7-6 and TRBJ1-2, is as follows: GAGVSQSPRYKVTKRGQDVALRCDPISGHVSLYWYRQALGQGPEFLTYFNYEAQQDKSGLPNDRFSAERPEGSISTLTIQRTEQRDSAMYRCASSPAGNYGYTFGSGTRLTVV.

The V call is TRBV28, the J call TRBJ1-1; tentatively, D is TRBD1 (6 bases). V gave up 7 bases and J gave up 9 bases, with 15 bases separating them. From germline, CDR1 is MDHEN and CDR2 SYDVKM. The CDR3 length is 12 residues. Here the CDR3 reads CASTIDRSQAFF. CDR3 in DNA: TGTGCCAGCACCATAGACAGGAGCCAAGCTTTCTTT.

In regard to this clone: Sequence at one end of the junction differs from germline and may be a read error. The chain joins TRBV30 to TRBJ1-2, with TRBD1 matching over 8 bases. CDR3 length equals 16 residues. Germline V lookup: CDR1 GTSNPN, CDR2 SVGIG (reference sequence). The DNA of the CDR3 is TGTGCCCGGAGCGCGACACGGACAGGGAAAGGCTATGGCTACACCTTC. Amino acids: CARSATRTGKGYGYTF.

The J gene is TRBJ2-2, the V gene TRBV27; D is uncertain. Per germline, CDR1 MNHEY and CDR2 SMNVEV (reference sequence). The CDR3 spans 17 residues. V was cut by 0 bases and J by 0 bases, with 11 bases left in between. The CDR3 here is CASSLSPENANTGELFF. The CDR3 nucleotides read TGTGCCAGCAGTTTATCGCCGGAAAACGCGAACACCGGGGAGCTGTTTTTT.

This sequence joins TRBV5-1 and TRBJ2-3; D unresolved. CDR1 and CDR2 (germline): SGHRS, YFSETQ. V was pared by 4 bases and J by 2 bases, with 8 bases between. The CDR3 is 13 amino acids. The CDR3 DNA is TGCGCCAGCAGCCCCCGTAACACAGATACGCAGTATTTT. Protein sequence: CASSPRNTDTQYF.

The chain links TRBV4-3 to TRBJ2-1; possible D gene TRBD2, 5 bases. This CDR3 has 14 amino acids. The V gene's germline CDR1 is LGHNA and CDR2 YSLEER. V was pared by 2 bases and J by 7 bases, with 12 bases between. The chain's CDR3 is CASSQPNRENEQFF. The CDR3 coding sequence is TGCGCCAGCAGCCAACCTAATCGGGAAAATGAGCAGTTCTTC.

The chain recombines TRBV9 with TRBJ2-7, with 7 positions matching TRBD2. The germline V gene encodes CDR1 SGDLS and CDR2 YYNGEE. The CDR3 loop spans 15 amino acids. V lost 4 bases, J lost 1 base, and 8 bases stayed unmatched. The DNA for the CDR3 is TGTGCCAGCAGCTCCGGGAGCGGGAAATCCTACGAGCAGTACTTC. Encoded protein: CASSSGSGKSYEQYF.

This clone has only one observation. This chain links TRBV2 with TRBJ1-3; D not resolved. The CDR3 is made up of 13 amino acids. The V end was cut by 5 bases, the J end by 4 bases, with 9 bases between. Germline-derived CDR1 and CDR2 are SNHLY and FYNNEI. CDR3 nucleotides: TGTGCCAGCAGTCGTATGGGGGGAAACACCATATATTTT. The encoded protein is CASSRMGGNTIYF.

The rearrangement uses TRBV7-6 and TRBJ2-7; 9 positions agree with TRBD1. CDR3 length: 16 amino acids. CDR1 and CDR2 from the germline V gene are SGHVS and FNYEAQ. J gave up 4 bases and V 0 bases, and 7 bases lay outside the gene matches. The CDR3 here is CASSLALGQGSYEQYF. The CDR3 coding sequence is TGTGCCAGCAGCTTAGCCCTAGGACAGGGGAGTTACGAGCAGTACTTC.

In this sample, this clone turned up once. The gene calls are TRBV11-2 and TRBJ2-7, with unresolved D. The CDR3 covers 17 residues. V was cut by 2 bases and J by 2 bases, with 19 bases left in between. The germline V gene has CDR1 SGHAT and CDR2 FQNNGV. The chain's CDR3 is CASSLRPVANPPYEQYF. CDR3 nucleotides: TGTGCCAGCAGCTTACGCCCAGTGGCGAACCCACCCTACGAGCAGTACTTC. The full variable domain, completed using reference TRBV11-2 and TRBJ2-7, is EAGVAQSPRYKIIEKRQSVAFWCNPISGHATLYWYQQILGQGPKLLIQFQNNGVVDDSQLPKDRFSAERLKGVDSTLKIQPAKLEDSAVYLCASSLRPVANPPYEQYFGPGTRLTVT.

This sequence joins TRBV19 and TRBJ1-2; D call uncertain. CDR1 is LNHDA and CDR2 is SQIVND in the germline V gene (reference sequence). V gave up 11 bases and J gave up 8 bases, with 27 bases separating them. This CDR3 region has 15 residues. The CDR3 sequence is CAGRGFWAEGGGYTF. The CDR3 DNA reads as TGTGCCGGCAGAGGGTTCTGGGCGGAGGGTGGGGGCTACACCTTC.